These 2 T cell receptor beta chains were all obtained from the same sample, sequenced in a study of blood T cell repertoires in COVID-19. Profiling relied on immunoSEQ multiplex PCR, and the TCRdb table lists in-frame clones only, not all of them. The data contain 150,000 to 200,000 clones, about nine tenths of them singletons. Sequences were obtained from peripheral blood. The receptors come from a woman aged 55-75 years with COVID-19, enrolled during active disease.

As for this clone: The same CDR3 arises from other DNA sequences in this sample as well. The V call is TRBV6-2 or TRBV6-3, the J call TRBJ1-2; 7 bases are a match to TRBD1. Germline V gene lookup returns CDR1 MNHEY and CDR2 SVGEGT. This CDR3 has 13 amino acids. The ends lost 5 bases at V and 2 bases at J; junction bases unmatched: 2. In DNA, the CDR3 is TGTGCCAGCAGTCTGACAGGGAACTATGGCTACACCTTC. Its translation: CASSLTGNYGYTF.

The V and J genes are TRBV2 and TRBJ1-4; the match to TRBD1 covers 8 bases. V gave up 0 bases and J gave up 4 bases; unmatched junction bases: 7. The CDR3 is made up of 17 amino acids. Germline CDR1 and CDR2: SNHLY and FYNNEI. CDR3 nucleotides: TGTGCCAGCAGTGAAGCCGGACAGGGCGTAGGTAATGAAAAACTGTTTTTT. Protein product: CASSEAGQGVGNEKLFF.